These 17 T cell receptor beta chains originate from one sample sequenced in a study of cytomegalovirus exposure and HLA in healthy donors. Using immunoSEQ multiplex PCR, the repertoire was profiled, and TCRdb retains in-frame clones only, with some absent. Of roughly 60,000 clones listed, roughly 95% were seen once; the top ten hold around 5.5%. The specimen was PBMCs. Source of these receptors: a woman aged 18-29 years in good health and CMV-seropositive.

This chain connects TRBV30 to TRBJ2-7, with D possibly matching TRBD1 (6 bases). The CDR3 extends over 11 amino acids. The V end was cut by 4 bases, the J end by 2 bases, with 6 bases between. Germline V gene data show CDR1 as GTSNPN and CDR2 as SVGIG (reference sequence). The CDR3 sequence: CAWTGAYEQYF. The CDR3 DNA follows: TGTGCCTGGACAGGGGCCTACGAGCAGTACTTC.

This chain links TRBV9 with TRBJ2-1; TRBD2 matches at 10 bases. With V trimmed by 4 bases and J by 7 bases, 17 bases remained unmatched. This CDR3 is built from 18 residues. In germline, CDR1 is SGDLS, CDR2 YYNGEE. For the CDR3, the DNA is TGTGCCAGCAGCTACTATAGAGCGGGAGGGGGGGGAGTGAATGAGCAGTTCTTC. Residues: CASSYYRAGGGGVNEQFF.

Points on this clone: This sample includes further DNA sequences coding for the same CDR3. The rearrangement joins TRBV20-1 to TRBJ2-3; D uncertain. V dropped 3 bases and J dropped 6 bases, with 4 bases sitting between them. From germline, CDR1 is DFQATT and CDR2 SNEGSKA (reference sequence). This CDR3 has 10 residues. The CDR3 spells CSARGDTQYF. Written as DNA, the CDR3 is TGCAGTGCTAGGGGCGATACGCAGTATTTT.

As regards this clone: Within the sample, other DNA sequences also encode this same CDR3. The chain combines TRBV5-5 with TRBJ1-1; D call uncertain. Trimming pared 0 bases from V and 1 base from J, leaving 7 bases between. The CDR3 has 14 residues. Per the germline V gene, CDR1 is SGHKS and CDR2 is YYEKEE (reference sequence). The CDR3: CASSLDRANTEAFF. CDR3 nucleotides: TGTGCCAGCAGCTTGGACAGAGCGAACACTGAAGCTTTCTTT.

The V gene is TRBV9, the J gene TRBJ2-2; TRBD2 agrees at 10 bases. The CDR3 covers 19 residues. Germline loops: CDR1 SGDLS, CDR2 YYNGEE. V shed 3 bases, J shed 4 bases, and the junction held 15 bases outside the gene matches. The CDR3 nucleotides read TGTGCCAGCAGCGGTCTTAAACCGGGACTAGCGATAGGCACCGGGGAGCTGTTTTTT. Translated: CASSGLKPGLAIGTGELFF.

The rearrangement joins TRBV13 to TRBJ2-7, with D tentatively TRBD2 (5 bases). This CDR3 contains 13 residues. Trimming pared 1 base from V and 4 bases from J, leaving 8 bases between. Germline V gives CDR1 PRHDT, CDR2 FYEKMQ (reference sequence). CDR3 in DNA: TGTGCCAGCAGCTTAGCTACTAGTTACGAGCAGTACTTC. Translation: CASSLATSYEQYF. The variable domain in full, completed from reference TRBV13 and TRBJ2-7, reads AAGVIQSPRHLIKEKRETATLKCYPIPRHDTVYWYQQGPGQDPQFLISFYEKMQSDKGSIPDRFSAQQFSDYHSELNMSSLELGDSALYFCASSLATSYEQYFGPGTRLTVT.

The J gene is TRBJ2-1, the V gene TRBV15; 9 nucleotides align to TRBD2. The CDR3 consists of 15 residues. Germline V gene lookup returns CDR1 LNHNV and CDR2 YYDKDF (reference sequence). The ends lost 4 bases at V and 4 bases at J; junction bases unmatched: 5. The CDR3 here is CATSTRLAEYNEQFF. The DNA for the CDR3 is TGTGCCACCAGCACCAGACTAGCGGAGTACAATGAGCAGTTCTTC.

V is TRBV6-6 and J is TRBJ2-7; unclear D gene. The V and J ends lost 8 bases and 1 base respectively, with 6 bases between them. The CDR3 runs 11 residues. CDR1 and CDR2 (germline): MNHNY, SVGAGI (reference sequence). CDR3 DNA sequence: TGTGCCAGCTTCGGGTCCTACGAGCAGTACTTC. It codes for CASFGSYEQYF.

The CDR3: CASSQGDRGRGGATEAFF. In DNA, the CDR3 is TGCGCCAGCAGCCAAGGGGACAGGGGGCGAGGGGGGGCCACTGAAGCTTTCTTT. The chain has TRBV4-3 and TRBJ1-1, with TRBD1 identical over 12 bases. The J segment lost 4 bases and the V segment lost 1 base, leaving 10 bases of the junction unmatched. This CDR3 is 18 amino acids long. Germline CDR1 is LGHNA and CDR2 is YSLEER.

DNA for the CDR3: TGCAGCGTTGAAAATACACGTAACACCGGGGAGCTGTTTTTT. This translates into CSVENTRNTGELFF. The rearrangement uses TRBV29-1 and TRBJ2-2; D is uncertain. The CDR3 has 14 residues. The germline gives CDR1 SQVTM, CDR2 ANQGSEA. With 2 bases removed from V and 2 bases from J, the gap between germline ends came to 9 bases.

This clone was recorded once. V and J are TRBV4-1 and TRBJ1-1; D is perhaps TRBD1 (6 bases). The CDR3 loop spans 14 amino acids. CDR1 and CDR2 (germline): MGHRA, YSYEKL. V dropped 0 bases and J dropped 8 bases, with 13 bases sitting between them. As DNA, the CDR3 is TGCGCCAGCAGCCAAGATGCGGGGGGCCGCGAAGCTTTCTTT. Translated: CASSQDAGGREAFF.

The chain carries TRBV10-1 and TRBJ1-1, with D possibly matching TRBD1 (6 bases). The germline V and J ends were trimmed by 0 bases and 3 bases, with 17 bases remaining between them. CDR3 length: 17 residues. The germline V gene has CDR1 WNHNN and CDR2 SYGVQD (reference sequence). The CDR3 nucleotides read TGCGCCAGCAGTGAGTCTCCCCCAGGGGCGGCGGACACTGAAGCTTTCTTT. It codes for CASSESPPGAADTEAFF.

This chain connects TRBV5-1 to TRBJ2-3; 9 bases align to TRBD2. CDR3 length equals 16 residues. V was clipped by 4 bases and J by 0 bases; unmatched bases: 6. Germline V gene data show CDR1 as SGHRS and CDR2 as YFSETQ. The CDR3 loop reads CASSTGAGGSTDTQYF. The CDR3 nucleotides read TGCGCCAGCAGCACAGGAGCGGGAGGCAGCACAGATACGCAGTATTTT.

The chain joins TRBV7-9 to TRBJ1-3; D remains ambiguous. The CDR3 runs 13 residues. Germline CDR1 and CDR2: SEHNR and FQNEAQ (reference sequence). V was pared by 1 base and J by 3 bases, with 4 bases between. CDR3 nucleotides: TGTGCCAGCAGCTTAGATCATGGAAACACCATATATTTT. This sequence encodes CASSLDHGNTIYF.

The CDR3 nucleotides are TGTGCCAGCAGCCCTGACAGCTACAATGAGCAGTTCTTC. Translation gives CASSPDSYNEQFF. The chain joins TRBV7-3 to TRBJ2-1; D possibly corresponds to TRBD1 (5 bases). The germline V gene encodes CDR1 SGHTA and CDR2 FQGTGA. V lost 5 bases to trimming and J lost 3 bases, with 8 bases between them. This CDR3 has 13 amino acids. The full variable domain, with the rest looked up from reference TRBV7-3 and TRBJ2-1, is GAGVSQTPSNKVTEKGKYVELRCDPISGHTALYWYRQSLGQGPEFLIYFQGTGAADDSGLPNDRFFAVRPEGSVSTLKIQRTERGDSAVYLCASSPDSYNEQFFGPGTRLTVL.

The rearrangement joins TRBV12-5 to TRBJ2-1; 13 bases are shared with TRBD2. In germline, CDR1 is LGHNT, CDR2 FRNRAP. CDR3 length equals 16 residues. J lost 5 bases, V lost 6 bases, and 7 bases had no gene match. The CDR3 DNA reads TGTGCTAGTGGCACGGGACTAGCGGGAATAAACAATGAGCAGTTCTTC. It translates to CASGTGLAGINNEQFF. The whole variable domain, remainder taken from reference TRBV12-5 and TRBJ2-1, is DARVTQTPRHKVTEMGQEVTMRCQPILGHNTVFWYRQTMMQGLELLAYFRNRAPLDDSGMPKDRFSAEMPDATLATLKIQPSEPRDSAVYFCASGTGLAGINNEQFFGPGTRLTVL.

This chain uses TRBV9 with TRBJ2-4; 14 nucleotides match TRBD2. With 5 bases clipped from V and 0 bases from J, the junction kept 7 bases outside the gene matches. CDR3 length equals 18 residues. Germline V gene sequence: CDR1 SGDLS, CDR2 YYNGEE. This chain's CDR3 is CASSEGLAGALAKNIQYF. The CDR3 nucleotides read TGTGCCAGCAGTGAGGGACTAGCGGGGGCCTTAGCCAAAAACATTCAGTACTTC.